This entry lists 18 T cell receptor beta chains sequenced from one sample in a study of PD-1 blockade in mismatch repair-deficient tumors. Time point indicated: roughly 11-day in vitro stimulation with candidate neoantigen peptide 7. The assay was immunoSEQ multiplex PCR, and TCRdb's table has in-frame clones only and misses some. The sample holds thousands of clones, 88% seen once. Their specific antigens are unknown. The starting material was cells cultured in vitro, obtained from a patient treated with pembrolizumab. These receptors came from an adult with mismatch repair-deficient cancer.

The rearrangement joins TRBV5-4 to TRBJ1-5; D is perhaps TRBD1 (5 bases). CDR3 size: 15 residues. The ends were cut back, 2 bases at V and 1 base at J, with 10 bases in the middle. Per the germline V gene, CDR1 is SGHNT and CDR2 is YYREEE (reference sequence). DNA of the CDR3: TGTGCCAGCAGCTTAAATGGGGGGAGCAATCAGCCCCAGCATTTT. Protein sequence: CASSLNGGSNQPQHF.

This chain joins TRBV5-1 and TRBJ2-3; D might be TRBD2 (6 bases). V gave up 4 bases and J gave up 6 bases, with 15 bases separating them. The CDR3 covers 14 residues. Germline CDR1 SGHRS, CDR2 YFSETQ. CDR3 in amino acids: CASSPGGPGDTQYF. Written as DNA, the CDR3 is TGCGCCAGCAGCCCCGGAGGGCCAGGGGATACGCAGTATTTT.

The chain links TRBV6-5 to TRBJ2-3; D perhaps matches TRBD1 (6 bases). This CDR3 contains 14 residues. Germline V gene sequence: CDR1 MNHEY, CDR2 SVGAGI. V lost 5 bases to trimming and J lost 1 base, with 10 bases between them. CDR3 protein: CASSDRWGTDTQYF. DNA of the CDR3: TGTGCCAGCAGTGACAGGTGGGGCACAGATACGCAGTATTTT.

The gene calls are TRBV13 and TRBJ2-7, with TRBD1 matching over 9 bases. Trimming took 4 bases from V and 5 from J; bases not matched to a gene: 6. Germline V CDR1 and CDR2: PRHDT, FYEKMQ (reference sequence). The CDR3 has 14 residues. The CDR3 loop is CASSYGQGINEQYF. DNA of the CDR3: TGTGCCAGCAGCTACGGACAGGGGATCAACGAGCAGTACTTC.

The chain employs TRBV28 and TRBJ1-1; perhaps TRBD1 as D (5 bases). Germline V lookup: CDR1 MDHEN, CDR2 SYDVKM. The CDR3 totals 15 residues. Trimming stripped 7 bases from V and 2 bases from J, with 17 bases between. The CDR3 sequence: CASKWGRGINTEAFF. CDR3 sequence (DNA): TGTGCCAGCAAGTGGGGGAGGGGCATAAACACTGAAGCTTTCTTT.

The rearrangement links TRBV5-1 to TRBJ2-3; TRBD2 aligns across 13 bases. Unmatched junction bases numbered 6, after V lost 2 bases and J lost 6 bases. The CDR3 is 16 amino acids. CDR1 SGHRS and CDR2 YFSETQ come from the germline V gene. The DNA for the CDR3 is TGCGCCAGCAGCTTTCGGACTAGCGGGAGAGGGGATACGCAGTATTTT. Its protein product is CASSFRTSGRGDTQYF.

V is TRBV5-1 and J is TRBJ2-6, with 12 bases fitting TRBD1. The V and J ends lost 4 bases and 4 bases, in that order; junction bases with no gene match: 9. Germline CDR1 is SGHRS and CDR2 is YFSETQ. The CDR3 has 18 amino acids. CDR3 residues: CASSPTGQGASGANVLTF. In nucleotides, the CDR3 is TGCGCCAGCAGCCCCACGGGACAGGGGGCCTCCGGGGCCAACGTCCTGACTTTC. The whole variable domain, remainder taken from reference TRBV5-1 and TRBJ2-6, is KAGVTQTPRYLIKTRGQQVTLSCSPISGHRSVSWYQQTPGQGLQFLFEYFSETQRNKGNFPGRFSGRQFSNSRSEMNVSTLELGDSALYLCASSPTGQGASGANVLTFGAGSRLTVL.

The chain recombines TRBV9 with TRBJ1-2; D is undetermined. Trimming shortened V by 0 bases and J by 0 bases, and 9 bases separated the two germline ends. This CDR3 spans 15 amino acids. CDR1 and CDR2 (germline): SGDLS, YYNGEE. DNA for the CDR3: TGTGCCAGCAGCGTAGGAATAGGAGCTAACTATGGCTACACCTTC. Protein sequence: CASSVGIGANYGYTF.

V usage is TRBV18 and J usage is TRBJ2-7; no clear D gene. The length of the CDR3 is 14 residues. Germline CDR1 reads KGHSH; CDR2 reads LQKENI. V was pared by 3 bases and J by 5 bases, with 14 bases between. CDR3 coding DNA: TGTGCCAGCTCACCGCAAGGTTTTAGCAACGAGCAGTACTTC. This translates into CASSPQGFSNEQYF.

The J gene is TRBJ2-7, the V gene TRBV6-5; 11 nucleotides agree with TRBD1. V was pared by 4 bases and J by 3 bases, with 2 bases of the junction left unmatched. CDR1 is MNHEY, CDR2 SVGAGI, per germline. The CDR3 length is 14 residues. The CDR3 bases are TGTGCCAGCAGTTGGACAGGGGGCTTCTACGAGCAGTACTTC. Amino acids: CASSWTGGFYEQYF.

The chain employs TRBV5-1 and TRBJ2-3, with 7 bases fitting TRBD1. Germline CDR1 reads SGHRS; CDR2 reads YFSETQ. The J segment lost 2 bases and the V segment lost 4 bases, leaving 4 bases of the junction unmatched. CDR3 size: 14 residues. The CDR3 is CASSEGATTDTQYF. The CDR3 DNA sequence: TGCGCCAGCAGCGAGGGGGCGACCACAGATACGCAGTATTTT.

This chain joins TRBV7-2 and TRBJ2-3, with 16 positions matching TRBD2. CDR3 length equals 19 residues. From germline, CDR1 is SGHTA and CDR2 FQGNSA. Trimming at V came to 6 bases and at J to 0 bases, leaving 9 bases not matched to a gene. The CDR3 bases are TGTGCCAGCAGGGCTCCGGGACTAGCGGGAGGGTTGAGCACAGATACGCAGTATTTT. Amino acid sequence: CASRAPGLAGGLSTDTQYF.

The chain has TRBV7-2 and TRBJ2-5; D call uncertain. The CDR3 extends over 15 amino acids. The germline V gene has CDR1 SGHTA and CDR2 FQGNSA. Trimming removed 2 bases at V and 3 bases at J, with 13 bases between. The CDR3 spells CASSLFTVGKETQYF. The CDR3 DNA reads TGTGCCAGCAGCTTATTTACGGTGGGGAAAGAGACCCAGTACTTC.

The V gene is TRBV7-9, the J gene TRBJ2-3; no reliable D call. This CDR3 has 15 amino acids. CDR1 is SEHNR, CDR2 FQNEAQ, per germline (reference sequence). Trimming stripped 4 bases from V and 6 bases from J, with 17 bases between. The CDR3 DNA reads TGTGCCAGCAGCTCCACCACCCACTACCCCGATACGCAGTATTTT. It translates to CASSSTTHYPDTQYF.

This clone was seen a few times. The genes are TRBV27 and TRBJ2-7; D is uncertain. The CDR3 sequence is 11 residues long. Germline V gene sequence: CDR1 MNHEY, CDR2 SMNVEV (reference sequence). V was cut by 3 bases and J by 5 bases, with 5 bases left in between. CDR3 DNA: TGTGCCAGCAGTTTTGGCCACGAGCAGTACTTC. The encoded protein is CASSFGHEQYF.

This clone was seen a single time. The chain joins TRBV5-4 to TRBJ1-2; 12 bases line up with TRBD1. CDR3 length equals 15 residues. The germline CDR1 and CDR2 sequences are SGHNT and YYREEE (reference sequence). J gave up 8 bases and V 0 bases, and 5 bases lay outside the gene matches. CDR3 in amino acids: CASSLAGTGGQGYTF. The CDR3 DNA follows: TGTGCCAGCAGCTTGGCCGGGACAGGGGGCCAAGGCTACACCTTC.

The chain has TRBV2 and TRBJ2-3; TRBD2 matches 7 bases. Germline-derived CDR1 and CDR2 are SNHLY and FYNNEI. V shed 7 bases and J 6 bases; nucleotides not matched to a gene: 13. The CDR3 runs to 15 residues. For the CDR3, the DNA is TGTGCCAGCACCGAACTGGGCGGGAGTCTTGATACGCAGTATTTT. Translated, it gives CASTELGGSLDTQYF. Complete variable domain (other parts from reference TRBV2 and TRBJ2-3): EPEVTQTPSHQVTQMGQEVILRCVPISNHLYFYWYRQILGQKVEFLVSFYNNEISEKSEIFDDQFSVERPDGSNFTLKIRSTKLEDSAMYFCASTELGGSLDTQYFGPGTRLTVL.

As DNA, the CDR3 is TGTGCCAGCCATTCCCCCCTGTTGGGTCAGCGAGGAAACTACGAGCAGTACTTC. It is translated as CASHSPLLGQRGNYEQYF. The chain is built from TRBV28 and TRBJ2-7, with no clear D. The CDR3 has 18 amino acids. The V end was cut by 8 bases, the J end by 3 bases, with 29 bases between. Germline lookup yields CDR1 MDHEN and CDR2 SYDVKM.